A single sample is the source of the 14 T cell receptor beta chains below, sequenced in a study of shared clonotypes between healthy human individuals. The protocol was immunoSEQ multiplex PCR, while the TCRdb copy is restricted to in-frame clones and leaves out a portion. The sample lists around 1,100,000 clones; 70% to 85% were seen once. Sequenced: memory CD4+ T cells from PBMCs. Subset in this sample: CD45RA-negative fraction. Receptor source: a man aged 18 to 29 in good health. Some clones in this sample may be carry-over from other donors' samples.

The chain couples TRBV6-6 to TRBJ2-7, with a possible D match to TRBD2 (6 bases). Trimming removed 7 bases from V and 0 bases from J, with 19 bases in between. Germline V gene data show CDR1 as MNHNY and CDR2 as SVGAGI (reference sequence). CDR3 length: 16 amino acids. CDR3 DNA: TGTGCCAGCACCAAGGGAGCTAGCGAGAGCTCCTACGAGCAGTACTTC. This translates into CASTKGASESSYEQYF.

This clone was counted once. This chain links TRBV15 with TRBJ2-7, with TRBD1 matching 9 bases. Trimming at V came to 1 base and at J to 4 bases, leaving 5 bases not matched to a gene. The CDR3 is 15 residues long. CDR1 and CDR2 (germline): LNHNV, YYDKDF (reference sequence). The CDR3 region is CATSRVTGGAYEQYF. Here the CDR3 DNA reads TGTGCCACCAGCAGAGTAACAGGGGGCGCGTACGAGCAGTACTTC. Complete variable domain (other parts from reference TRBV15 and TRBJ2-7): DAMVIQNPRYQVTQFGKPVTLSCSQTLNHNVMYWYQQKSSQAPKLLFHYYDKDFNNEADTPDNFQSRRPNTSFCFLDIRSPGLGDTAMYLCATSRVTGGAYEQYFGPGTRLTVT.

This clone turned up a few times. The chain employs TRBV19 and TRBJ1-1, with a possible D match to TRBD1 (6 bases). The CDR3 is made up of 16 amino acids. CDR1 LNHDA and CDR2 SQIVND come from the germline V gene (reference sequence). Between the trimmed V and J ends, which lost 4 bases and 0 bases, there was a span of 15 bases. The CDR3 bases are TGTGCCAGTAGTACCAGGTCAGGGACAATGAACACTGAAGCTTTCTTT. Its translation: CASSTRSGTMNTEAFF. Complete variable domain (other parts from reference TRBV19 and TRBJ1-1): DGGITQSPKYLFRKEGQNVTLSCEQNLNHDAMYWYRQDPGQGLRLIYYSQIVNDFQKGDIAEGYSVSREKKESFPLTVTSAQKNPTAFYLCASSTRSGTMNTEAFFGQGTRLTVV.

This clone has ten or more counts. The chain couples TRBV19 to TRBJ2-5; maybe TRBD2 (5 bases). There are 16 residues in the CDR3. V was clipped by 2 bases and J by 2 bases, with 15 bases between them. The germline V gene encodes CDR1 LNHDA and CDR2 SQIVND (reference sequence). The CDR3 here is CASSIPSGQGQETQYF. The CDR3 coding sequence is TGTGCCAGTAGTATACCCAGCGGTCAAGGACAAGAGACCCAGTACTTC.

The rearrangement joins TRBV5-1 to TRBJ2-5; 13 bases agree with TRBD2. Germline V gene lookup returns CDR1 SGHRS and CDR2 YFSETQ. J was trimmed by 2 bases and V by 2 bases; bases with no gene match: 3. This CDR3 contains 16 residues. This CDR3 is CASSFGLAGAQETQYF. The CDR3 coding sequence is TGCGCCAGCAGCTTCGGACTAGCGGGGGCACAAGAGACCCAGTACTTC.

The CDR3 sequence: CASSLGGGRAVYNEQFF. CDR3 nucleotides: TGTGCCAGCAGCTTGGGCGGCGGGAGGGCCGTCTACAATGAGCAGTTCTTC. The gene calls are TRBV5-4 and TRBJ2-1; 9 nucleotides match TRBD2. The ends lost 0 bases at V and 3 bases at J; junction bases unmatched: 7. Germline V gene data show CDR1 as SGHNT and CDR2 as YYREEE (reference sequence). The CDR3 spans 17 residues.

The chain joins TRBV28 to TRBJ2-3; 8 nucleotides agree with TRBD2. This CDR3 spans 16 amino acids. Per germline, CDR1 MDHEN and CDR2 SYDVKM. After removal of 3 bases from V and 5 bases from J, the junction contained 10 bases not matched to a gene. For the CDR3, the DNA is TGTGCCAGCAGTTTTCAGAGCGGGAGTAGTGTAGATACGCAGTATTTT. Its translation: CASSFQSGSSVDTQYF.

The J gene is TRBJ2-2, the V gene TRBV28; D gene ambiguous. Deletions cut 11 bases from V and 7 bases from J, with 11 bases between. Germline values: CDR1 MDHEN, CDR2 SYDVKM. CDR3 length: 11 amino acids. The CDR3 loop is CAHRRDGELFF. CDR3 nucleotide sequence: TGTGCCCACAGACGCGACGGGGAGCTGTTTTTT.

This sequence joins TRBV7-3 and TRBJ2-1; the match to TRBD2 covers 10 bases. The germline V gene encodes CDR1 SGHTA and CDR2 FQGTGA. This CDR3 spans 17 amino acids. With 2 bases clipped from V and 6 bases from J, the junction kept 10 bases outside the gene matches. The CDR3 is CASSLGWLAGEGNEQFF. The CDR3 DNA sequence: TGTGCCAGCAGCTTAGGGTGGCTAGCGGGAGAAGGCAATGAGCAGTTCTTC.

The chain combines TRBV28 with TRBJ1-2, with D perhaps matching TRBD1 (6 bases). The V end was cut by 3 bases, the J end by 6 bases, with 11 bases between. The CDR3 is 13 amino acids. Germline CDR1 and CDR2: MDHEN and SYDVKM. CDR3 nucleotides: TGTGCCAGCAGTTTTTTGGGGGCCGATGGCTACACCTTC. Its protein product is CASSFLGADGYTF.

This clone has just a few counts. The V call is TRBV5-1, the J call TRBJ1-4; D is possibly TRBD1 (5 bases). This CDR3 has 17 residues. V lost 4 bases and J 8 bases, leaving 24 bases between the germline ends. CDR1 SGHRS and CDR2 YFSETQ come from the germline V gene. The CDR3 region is CASSVGLGVNSGEKLFF. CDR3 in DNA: TGCGCCAGCAGCGTGGGTTTGGGGGTGAATTCCGGGGAAAAACTGTTTTTT.

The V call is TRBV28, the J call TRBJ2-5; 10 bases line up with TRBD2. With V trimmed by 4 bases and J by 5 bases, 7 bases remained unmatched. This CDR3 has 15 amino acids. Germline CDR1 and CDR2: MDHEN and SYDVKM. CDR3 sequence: CASSSPGLASETQYF. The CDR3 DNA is TGTGCCAGCAGTTCGCCGGGACTAGCGAGCGAGACCCAGTACTTC.

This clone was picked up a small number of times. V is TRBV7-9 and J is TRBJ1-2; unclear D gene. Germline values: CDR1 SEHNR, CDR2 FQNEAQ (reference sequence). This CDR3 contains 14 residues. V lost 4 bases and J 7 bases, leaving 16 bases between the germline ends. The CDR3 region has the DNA TGTGCCAGCAGCTCAACCATCATACAGCCTGGCTACACCTTC. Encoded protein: CASSSTIIQPGYTF. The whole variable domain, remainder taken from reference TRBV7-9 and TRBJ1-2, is DTGVSQNPRHKITKRGQNVTFRCDPISEHNRLYWYRQTLGQGPEFLTYFQNEAQLEKSRLLSDRFSAERPKGSFSTLEIQRTEQGDSAMYLCASSSTIIQPGYTFGSGTRLTVV.

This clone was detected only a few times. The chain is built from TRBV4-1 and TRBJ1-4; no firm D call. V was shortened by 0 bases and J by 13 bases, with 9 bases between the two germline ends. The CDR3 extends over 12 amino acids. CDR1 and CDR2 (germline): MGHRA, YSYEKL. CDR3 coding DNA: TGCGCCAGCAGCCAAGAATGGGAACGACTGTTTTTT. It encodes CASSQEWERLFF.